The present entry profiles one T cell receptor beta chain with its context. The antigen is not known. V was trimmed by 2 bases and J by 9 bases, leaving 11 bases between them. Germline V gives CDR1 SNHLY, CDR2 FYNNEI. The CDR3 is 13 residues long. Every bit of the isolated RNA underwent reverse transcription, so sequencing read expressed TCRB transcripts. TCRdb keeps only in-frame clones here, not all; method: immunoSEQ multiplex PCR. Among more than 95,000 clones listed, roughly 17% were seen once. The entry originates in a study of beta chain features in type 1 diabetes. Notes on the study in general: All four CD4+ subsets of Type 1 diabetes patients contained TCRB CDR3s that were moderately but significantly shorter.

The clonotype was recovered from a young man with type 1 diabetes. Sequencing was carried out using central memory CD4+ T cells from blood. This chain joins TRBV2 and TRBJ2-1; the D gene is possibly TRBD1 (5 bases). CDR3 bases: TGTGCCAGCAGTGAATACAGTCAGGGTGAGCAGTTCTTC. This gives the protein CASSEYSQGEQFF. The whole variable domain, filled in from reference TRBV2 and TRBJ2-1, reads EPEVTQTPSHQVTQMGQEVILRCVPISNHLYFYWYRQILGQKVEFLVSFYNNEISEKSEIFDDQFSVERPDGSNFTLKIRSTKLEDSAMYFCASSEYSQGEQFFGPGTRLTVL.